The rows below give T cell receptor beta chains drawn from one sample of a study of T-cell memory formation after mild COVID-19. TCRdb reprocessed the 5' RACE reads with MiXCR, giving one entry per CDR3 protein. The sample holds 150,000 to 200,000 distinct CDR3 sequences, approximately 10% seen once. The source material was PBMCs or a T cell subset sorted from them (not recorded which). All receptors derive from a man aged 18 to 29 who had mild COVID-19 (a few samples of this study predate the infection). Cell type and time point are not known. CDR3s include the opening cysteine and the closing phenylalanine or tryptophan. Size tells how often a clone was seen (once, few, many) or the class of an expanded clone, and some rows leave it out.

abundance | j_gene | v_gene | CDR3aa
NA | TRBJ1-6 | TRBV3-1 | CASSQQGYDSPLHF
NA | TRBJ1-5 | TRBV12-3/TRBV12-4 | CASSLLGAVNQPQHF
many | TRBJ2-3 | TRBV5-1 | CASSQGQEMDTQYF
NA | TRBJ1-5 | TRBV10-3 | CAISVTREAQPQHF
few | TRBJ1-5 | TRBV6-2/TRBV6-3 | CASSAWEGSQPQHF
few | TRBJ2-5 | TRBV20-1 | CSAQVQGRYQETQYF
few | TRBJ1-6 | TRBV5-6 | CASSSNGDRGVLYGSPLHF
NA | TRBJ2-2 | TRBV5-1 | CASSLNGGDTGELFF
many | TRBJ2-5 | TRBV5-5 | CASSYPGTGETQYF
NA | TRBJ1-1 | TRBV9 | CASSVDQGYTEAFF
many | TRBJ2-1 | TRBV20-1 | CSASRLAGRYNEQFF
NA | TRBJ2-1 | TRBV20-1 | CSARDPGGPFNNEQFF
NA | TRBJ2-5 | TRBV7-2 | CASSLSAAQETQYF
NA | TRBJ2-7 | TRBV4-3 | CASSRDGRYEQYF
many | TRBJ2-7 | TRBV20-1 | CSASSGGSYEQYF
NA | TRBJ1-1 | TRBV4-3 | CASSQGGRDTEAFF
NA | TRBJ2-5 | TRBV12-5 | CASGFVGGETQYF
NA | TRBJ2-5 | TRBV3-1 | CASSQDLEPQETQYF
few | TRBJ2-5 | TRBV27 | CASRTYSGGARETQYF
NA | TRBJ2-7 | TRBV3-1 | CASISGQGSEQYF
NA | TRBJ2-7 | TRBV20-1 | CSARAPGQNMYEQYF
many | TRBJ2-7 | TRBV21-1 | CASSRQDSYEQYF
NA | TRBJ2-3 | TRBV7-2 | CASSLRMGSGGWGNTQYF
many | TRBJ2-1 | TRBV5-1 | CASSLQINEQFF
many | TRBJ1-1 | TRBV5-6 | CASVRGRGTEAFF
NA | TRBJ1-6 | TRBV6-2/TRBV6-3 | CASSYNLSPLHF
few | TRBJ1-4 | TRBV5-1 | CASGQGTATNEKLFF
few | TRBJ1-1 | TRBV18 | CASSANRLGTEAFF
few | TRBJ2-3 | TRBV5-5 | CASSLIPGGSTDTQYF
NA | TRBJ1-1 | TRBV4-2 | CASSRTGGYEAFF
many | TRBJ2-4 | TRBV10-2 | CASSKSLIGLAKNIQYF
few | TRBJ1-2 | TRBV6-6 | CASSSRTGFGYTF
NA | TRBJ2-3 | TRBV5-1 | CASSPWAGGPTDTQYF
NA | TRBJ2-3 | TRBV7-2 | CASSSIGDTQYF
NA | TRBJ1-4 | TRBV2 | CAGNRDPAEKLFF
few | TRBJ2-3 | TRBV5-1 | CASTKTGASTDTQYF
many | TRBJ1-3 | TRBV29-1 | CSVRTSSGNTIYF
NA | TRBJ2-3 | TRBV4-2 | CASSPGRLTDTQYF
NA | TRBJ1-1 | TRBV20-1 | CSARDLPRGMTEAFF
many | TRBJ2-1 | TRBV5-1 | CASSLGAIEAEQFF
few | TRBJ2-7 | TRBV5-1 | CASSLEAPSGTYEQYF
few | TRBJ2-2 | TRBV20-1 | CSASMRPNTGELFF
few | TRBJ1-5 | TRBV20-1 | CSARTGGPLRAQHF
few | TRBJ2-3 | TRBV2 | CASSELGRGTDTQYF
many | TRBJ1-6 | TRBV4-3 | CASSQDPPSPLHF
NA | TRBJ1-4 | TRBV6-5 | CASSYAGLTNEKLYF
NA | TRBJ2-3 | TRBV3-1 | CASSPSVVDTQYF
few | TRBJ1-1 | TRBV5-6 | CASSLISGRGTTEAFF
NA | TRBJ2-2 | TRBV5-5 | CASDSRQLTGELFF